These T cell receptor beta chains were read from a single sample in a study of blood T cell repertoires in COVID-19. Generated by immunoSEQ multiplex PCR, the TCRdb table keeps only in-frame clones and is missing some. The sample lists over 150,000 clones; about 86% were seen once. The sample consisted of PBMCs or T cells enriched from blood (not recorded which). Every receptor here comes from a man aged 50 or older who had recovered from COVID-19. CDR3s include the opening cysteine and the closing phenylalanine or tryptophan. A D gene is named only where the DNA matches it firmly. The size entry is marked missing in some rows and otherwise reads once, few, many or a size class.

- TRBJ2-3 - TRBV3-1/TRBV3-2 CATRGADTQYF TGTGCCACCAGGGGCGCAGATACGCAGTATTTT
- TRBJ2-2 TRBD1 TRBV5-5 CASSALPGQGKYGELFF TGTGCCAGCAGCGCTTTACCGGGACAGGGGAAGTACGGGGAGCTGTTTTTT
- TRBJ2-2 TRBD1 TRBV11-3 CASSSLQGARSGTGELFF TGTGCCAGCAGCTCCTTACAGGGGGCGCGTTCTGGTACCGGGGAGCTGTTTTTT
few TRBJ1-5 - TRBV7-2 CASSLTQNQPQHF TGTGCCAGCAGCTTAACACAGAATCAGCCCCAGCATTTT
- TRBJ2-7 TRBD2 TRBV18 CASSYSGDSYEQYF TGTGCCAGCTCATACAGCGGGGACTCCTACGAGCAGTACTTC
- TRBJ2-1 TRBD1 TRBV3-1/TRBV3-2 CASSQGDRAFYNEQFF TGTGCCAGCAGCCAAGGAGACAGGGCCTTCTACAATGAGCAGTTCTTC
once TRBJ2-5 - TRBV5-6 CASSLAPRGQETQYF TGTGCCAGCAGCTTGGCCCCACGGGGGCAAGAGACCCAGTACTTC
- TRBJ1-2 - TRBV27 CASSPKPPTDNYGYTF TGTGCCAGCAGTCCCAAGCCACCGACAGATAACTATGGCTACACCTTC
- TRBJ1-5 - TRBV3-1/TRBV3-2 CASSQAGLPQHF TGTGCCAGCAGCCAAGCGGGACTGCCCCAGCATTTT
- TRBJ1-1 TRBD1 TRBV2 CASSYPGQAGAFF TGTGCCAGCAGTTACCCCGGACAGGCAGGAGCTTTCTTT
- TRBJ2-7 TRBD2 TRBV9 CASSPRTASGSYEQYF TGTGCCAGCAGCCCCCGAACGGCTAGCGGATCCTACGAGCAGTACTTC
- TRBJ1-2 TRBD1 TRBV7-9 CASIRQGENYGYTF TGTGCCAGCATCCGACAGGGGGAGAACTATGGCTACACCTTC
- TRBJ1-1 - TRBV19 CASTGRRVNTEAFF TGTGCCAGTACCGGGAGAAGGGTGAACACTGAAGCTTTCTTT
- TRBJ2-2 - TRBV9 CASSPRLGSGELFF TGTGCCAGCAGCCCCCGCCTGGGCTCCGGGGAGCTGTTTTTT
many TRBJ2-1 TRBD2 TRBV6-2/TRBV6-3 CASSTSGDYNEQFF TGTGCCAGCAGCACTAGCGGTGACTACAATGAGCAGTTCTTC
- TRBJ1-1 - TRBV29-1 CSVGGERTEAFF TGCAGCGTTGGCGGGGAGAGGACTGAAGCTTTCTTT
- TRBJ1-6 - TRBV7-9 CASSLDSGYTSPLHF TGTGCCAGCAGCTTAGATTCAGGGTATACCTCACCCCTCCACTTT
- TRBJ2-7 TRBD2 TRBV2 CASSEWASGAYEQYF TGTGCCAGCAGTGAATGGGCTAGCGGGGCATACGAGCAGTACTTC
- TRBJ1-4 - TRBV4-1 CASSRQQATNEKLFF TGCGCCAGCAGCCGCCAACAGGCAACTAATGAAAAACTGTTTTTT
- TRBJ1-1 TRBD1 TRBV5-4 CASSQTTGAVAFF TGTGCCAGCAGCCAAACGACAGGGGCCGTTGCTTTCTTT
once TRBJ2-2 TRBD2 TRBV10-2 CASSVLAGGPTGELFF TGCGCCAGCAGTGTACTAGCGGGGGGCCCCACCGGGGAGCTGTTTTTT
- TRBJ2-5 - TRBV7-2 CASSFRSETQYF TGTGCCAGCAGCTTTCGTTCGGAGACCCAGTACTTC
- TRBJ2-2 TRBD2 TRBV15 CATSREPSGNLNTGELFF TGTGCCACCAGCAGAGAGCCTAGCGGAAACCTGAACACCGGGGAGCTGTTTTTT
- TRBJ1-4 - TRBV30 CAWSVGGLSEKLFF TGTGCCTGGAGTGTAGGGGGTTTAAGTGAAAAACTGTTTTTT
- TRBJ2-1 - TRBV7-6 CASSPGLRIGSNEQFF TGTGCCAGCAGCCCCGGACTGAGAATAGGTAGCAATGAGCAGTTCTTC
once TRBJ2-1 - TRBV11-2 CASSLVRRSVLGNEQFF TGTGCCAGCAGCTTAGTCCGGCGGTCGGTTTTGGGTAATGAGCAGTTCTTC
few TRBJ1-3 - TRBV18 CASSPGPGLGNTIYF TGTGCCAGCTCACCAGGTCCAGGGCTAGGAAACACCATATATTTT
- TRBJ2-1 - TRBV19 CASKIAGEQFF TGTGCCAGTAAAATTGCGGGTGAGCAGTTCTTC
- TRBJ2-7 TRBD1 TRBV12-3/TRBV12-4 CASSFSRGYEQYF TGTGCCAGCAGTTTCTCCAGGGGGTACGAGCAGTACTTC
few TRBJ2-4 TRBD1 TRBV12-5 CASGPGQGQNIQYF TGTGCTAGTGGTCCGGGACAGGGCCAAAACATTCAGTACTTC
- TRBJ1-3 - TRBV5-1 CASSPRTDSGNTIYF TGCGCCAGCAGTCCACGGACAGACTCTGGAAACACCATATATTTT
- TRBJ1-2 - TRBV4-3 CASSQDAAVSNYGYTF TGCGCCAGCAGCCAAGATGCGGCGGTATCTAACTATGGCTACACCTTC
once TRBJ2-3 - TRBV3-1/TRBV3-2 CASSRALSTDTQYF TGTGCCAGCAGCCGGGCCCTGTCCACAGATACGCAGTATTTT
- TRBJ1-2 - TRBV9 CASSESVGEGYGYTF TGTGCCAGCAGCGAGTCGGTCGGAGAGGGCTATGGCTACACCTTC
- TRBJ2-5 - TRBV7-8 CASSSGVQETQYF TGTGCCAGCAGCTCCGGGGTCCAAGAGACCCAGTACTTC
- TRBJ2-7 TRBD1 TRBV5-1 CASSTGTGVEQYF TGCGCCAGCAGCACCGGGACAGGGGTAGAGCAGTACTTC
- TRBJ1-3 - TRBV19 CASSHPGRAGNTIYF TGTGCCAGTAGTCACCCGGGAAGGGCCGGAAACACCATATATTTT
- TRBJ1-5 - TRBV27 CASSPGTYSNQPQHF TGTGCCAGCAGTCCTGGGACATATAGCAATCAGCCCCAGCATTTT
- TRBJ1-1 TRBD1 TRBV7-2 CASSLRGQGPTEAFF TGTGCCAGCAGCTTACGTGGACAGGGTCCCACTGAAGCTTTCTTT
- TRBJ2-5 - TRBV2 CASSEATAPATQYF TGTGCCAGCAGTGAAGCGACAGCCCCGGCGACCCAGTACTTC
- TRBJ1-2 - TRBV12-3/TRBV12-4 CASRLTGQAGYTF TGTGCCAGCAGGCTTACAGGGCAGGCGGGCTACACCTTC
- TRBJ2-5 TRBD1 TRBV5-1 CASRKGTGEETQYF TGCGCCAGCAGAAAAGGGACAGGGGAGGAGACCCAGTACTTC
- TRBJ1-1 - TRBV11-2 CASSFEGFRAFF TGTGCCAGCAGCTTTGAGGGATTTAGAGCTTTCTTT
- TRBJ1-1 TRBD1 TRBV11-2 CASSLWDRGKSTEAFF TGTGCCAGCAGCTTATGGGACAGGGGTAAGAGCACTGAAGCTTTCTTT
- TRBJ1-2 TRBD1 TRBV5-6 CASSPPGQEGHGYTF TGTGCCAGCAGCCCCCCGGGACAGGAGGGCCATGGCTACACCTTC
- TRBJ1-1 - TRBV19 CASSVGPDTEAFF TGTGCCAGTAGTGTGGGGCCTGACACTGAAGCTTTCTTT
once TRBJ1-6 - TRBV7-2 CASSLWAPNSPLHF TGTGCCAGCAGCTTATGGGCACCCAATTCACCCCTCCACTTT
- TRBJ1-2 TRBD1 TRBV11-3 CASSSTGDGYTF TGTGCCAGCAGCTCAACAGGGGATGGCTACACCTTC
- TRBJ1-5 - TRBV7-9 CASSLVGDNQPQHF TGTGCCAGCAGCTTGGTCGGGGACAATCAGCCCCAGCATTTT
- TRBJ1-5 - TRBV4-1 CASSQDAAGYSNQPQHF TGCGCCAGCAGCCAAGATGCTGCAGGGTATAGCAATCAGCCCCAGCATTTT
- TRBJ2-4 TRBD1 TRBV7-9 CASSYPIGQGDIQYF TGTGCCAGCAGCTACCCCATCGGACAGGGGGACATTCAGTACTTC
- TRBJ2-2 - TRBV27 CASSGQLNTGELFF TGTGCCAGCAGCGGACAGTTGAACACCGGGGAGCTGTTTTTT
- TRBJ1-4 - TRBV4-1 CASSNPGSTAEKLFF TGCGCCAGCAGCAACCCCGGGTCGACGGCGGAAAAACTGTTTTTT
- TRBJ2-1 - TRBV7-6 CASSLVADSYNEQFF TGTGCCAGCAGCTTAGTCGCGGACTCCTACAATGAGCAGTTCTTC
- TRBJ2-1 - TRBV6-6 CASSPPRVGALGNEQFF TGTGCCAGCAGTCCCCCCCGGGTAGGGGCATTGGGCAATGAGCAGTTCTTC